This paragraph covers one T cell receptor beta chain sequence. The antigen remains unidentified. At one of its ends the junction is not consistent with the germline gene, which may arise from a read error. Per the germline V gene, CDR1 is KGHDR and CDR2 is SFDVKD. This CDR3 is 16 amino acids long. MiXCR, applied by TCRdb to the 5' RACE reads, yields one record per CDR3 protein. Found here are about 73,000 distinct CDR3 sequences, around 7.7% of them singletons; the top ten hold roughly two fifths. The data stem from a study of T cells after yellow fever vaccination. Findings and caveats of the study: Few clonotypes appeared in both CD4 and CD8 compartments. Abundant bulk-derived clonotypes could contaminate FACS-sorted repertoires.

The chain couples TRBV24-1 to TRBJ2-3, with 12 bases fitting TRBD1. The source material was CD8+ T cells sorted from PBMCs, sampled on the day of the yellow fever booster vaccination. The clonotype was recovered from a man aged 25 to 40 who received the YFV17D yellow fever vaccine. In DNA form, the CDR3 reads TGTTCCACCAGTGATCCCGGGACAGGGGGCGCAGATACGCAGTATTTT. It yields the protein CSTSDPGTGGADTQYF.